The rows below give T cell receptor beta chains drawn from one sample of a study of monozygotic twins with inflammatory bowel disease. TCRdb re-called the 5' RACE reads and shows each CDR3 protein once, DNA omitted. Its clone listing holds about 160,000 distinct CDR3 sequences. Sequences were obtained from blood. These receptors all come from a human donor with ulcerative colitis or Crohn's disease, or a healthy co-twin of an affected twin (not recorded which). Both conserved end residues are part of each CDR3.

V gene	J gene	CDR3 protein
TRBV20-1	TRBJ2-7	CSARVSSKPLEQYF
TRBV6-2/TRBV6-3	TRBJ2-1	CASSLPGARGFF
TRBV7-9	TRBJ2-5	CASTVKDGIREETQYF
TRBV5-6	TRBJ2-5	CASSNVGSGSTQETQYF
TRBV20-1	TRBJ2-5	CSAHRLEAETQYF
TRBV5-1	TRBJ2-6	CASSLADGANVLTF
TRBV20-1	TRBJ1-1	CSARGGTLATEAFF
TRBV27	TRBJ2-7	CASGTSDPGSPYEQYF
TRBV11-2	TRBJ2-2	CASSPRVFANTGELFF
TRBV5-1	TRBJ2-1	CASSISGIYNEQFF
TRBV19	TRBJ1-1	CASSIGQAVEAFF
TRBV28	TRBJ2-1	CASRHRQGTYNEQFF
TRBV3-1	TRBJ2-7	CASSQDLGFYEQYF
TRBV9	TRBJ1-1	CASSVALTGTNTEAFF
TRBV11-2	TRBJ2-1	CASSSLPDNEQFF
TRBV5-1	TRBJ2-1	CASSLGGTGSYNEQFF
TRBV5-1	TRBJ2-5	CASSLQSRQETQYF
TRBV5-1	TRBJ1-6	CASSLVTGSSANSPLHF
TRBV20-1	TRBJ2-7	CSAAGTATTSYEQYF
TRBV5-1	TRBJ1-1	CASSAVQGGNTEAFF
TRBV7-9	TRBJ1-4	CASSLGLGDEKLFF
TRBV9	TRBJ2-1	CASSPRLAGGTNEQFF
TRBV6-2/TRBV6-3	TRBJ2-7	CASSYALAGSYEQYF
TRBV28	TRBJ1-4	CATGRTVEEKLFF
TRBV5-1	TRBJ1-5	CASSLDSSNQPQHF
TRBV18	TRBJ1-3	CASSRDKYFSGNTIYF
TRBV14	TRBJ1-4	CASSQDRRQSGEKLFF
TRBV6-2/TRBV6-3	TRBJ2-1	CASSYTGGSYNEQFF
TRBV5-4	TRBJ1-2	CASSLARDRAGYTF
TRBV12-3/TRBV12-4	TRBJ2-7	CASSLLHEQYF
TRBV10-3	TRBJ2-3	CAIKGLGTDTQYF
TRBV12-3/TRBV12-4	TRBJ1-2	CASSSPFGIDGYTF
TRBV7-2	TRBJ2-7	CASSWDPGSSYEQYF
TRBV27	TRBJ2-1	CASSSLLRGMVQFF
TRBV28	TRBJ2-7	CASSTPTSDEQYF
TRBV6-5	TRBJ1-1	CASRTDSGSVLF
TRBV20-1	TRBJ1-2	CSASWSYGYTF
TRBV11-2	TRBJ2-1	CASSTQDRVYEQFF
TRBV20-1	TRBJ2-3	CSARASGGDTDTQYF
TRBV6-1	TRBJ1-4	CASSDGGVRGEKLFF
TRBV6-2/TRBV6-3	TRBJ2-3	CASSRTDSLTDTQYF
TRBV7-9	TRBJ1-2	CASSPDSNYGYTF
TRBV6-1	TRBJ2-2	CASRRQRNTGELFF
TRBV6-5	TRBJ1-6	CASSYSYNNSPLHF
TRBV5-4	TRBJ2-1	CASSLGGATNNEQFF
TRBV12-3/TRBV12-4	TRBJ2-7	CASSLSRTYEQYF
TRBV20-1	TRBJ2-3	CSARDFRSTDTQYF
TRBV7-8	TRBJ1-2	CASSSVFGGYGYTF
TRBV7-2	TRBJ1-2	CASSLDGSQDYGYTF
TRBV11-3	TRBJ1-2	CASSSTGSFYGYTF
TRBV28	TRBJ2-1	CASSWTSGYNEQFF
TRBV29-1	TRBJ1-4	CSPIQGRGKLFF
TRBV7-2	TRBJ2-3	CASSLTRAQDTQYF
TRBV12-3/TRBV12-4	TRBJ2-5	CASSPGVGGEQETQHF
TRBV30	TRBJ2-2	CAWTPGEDTGELIF
TRBV15	TRBJ2-6	CATSRDGSSGANVLTF
TRBV7-3	TRBJ2-3	CASSLVGGVTDTQYF
TRBV12-3/TRBV12-4	TRBJ2-6	CASSSDMGSGANVLTF
TRBV10-3	TRBJ2-7	CAISEFGLPEDEQYF